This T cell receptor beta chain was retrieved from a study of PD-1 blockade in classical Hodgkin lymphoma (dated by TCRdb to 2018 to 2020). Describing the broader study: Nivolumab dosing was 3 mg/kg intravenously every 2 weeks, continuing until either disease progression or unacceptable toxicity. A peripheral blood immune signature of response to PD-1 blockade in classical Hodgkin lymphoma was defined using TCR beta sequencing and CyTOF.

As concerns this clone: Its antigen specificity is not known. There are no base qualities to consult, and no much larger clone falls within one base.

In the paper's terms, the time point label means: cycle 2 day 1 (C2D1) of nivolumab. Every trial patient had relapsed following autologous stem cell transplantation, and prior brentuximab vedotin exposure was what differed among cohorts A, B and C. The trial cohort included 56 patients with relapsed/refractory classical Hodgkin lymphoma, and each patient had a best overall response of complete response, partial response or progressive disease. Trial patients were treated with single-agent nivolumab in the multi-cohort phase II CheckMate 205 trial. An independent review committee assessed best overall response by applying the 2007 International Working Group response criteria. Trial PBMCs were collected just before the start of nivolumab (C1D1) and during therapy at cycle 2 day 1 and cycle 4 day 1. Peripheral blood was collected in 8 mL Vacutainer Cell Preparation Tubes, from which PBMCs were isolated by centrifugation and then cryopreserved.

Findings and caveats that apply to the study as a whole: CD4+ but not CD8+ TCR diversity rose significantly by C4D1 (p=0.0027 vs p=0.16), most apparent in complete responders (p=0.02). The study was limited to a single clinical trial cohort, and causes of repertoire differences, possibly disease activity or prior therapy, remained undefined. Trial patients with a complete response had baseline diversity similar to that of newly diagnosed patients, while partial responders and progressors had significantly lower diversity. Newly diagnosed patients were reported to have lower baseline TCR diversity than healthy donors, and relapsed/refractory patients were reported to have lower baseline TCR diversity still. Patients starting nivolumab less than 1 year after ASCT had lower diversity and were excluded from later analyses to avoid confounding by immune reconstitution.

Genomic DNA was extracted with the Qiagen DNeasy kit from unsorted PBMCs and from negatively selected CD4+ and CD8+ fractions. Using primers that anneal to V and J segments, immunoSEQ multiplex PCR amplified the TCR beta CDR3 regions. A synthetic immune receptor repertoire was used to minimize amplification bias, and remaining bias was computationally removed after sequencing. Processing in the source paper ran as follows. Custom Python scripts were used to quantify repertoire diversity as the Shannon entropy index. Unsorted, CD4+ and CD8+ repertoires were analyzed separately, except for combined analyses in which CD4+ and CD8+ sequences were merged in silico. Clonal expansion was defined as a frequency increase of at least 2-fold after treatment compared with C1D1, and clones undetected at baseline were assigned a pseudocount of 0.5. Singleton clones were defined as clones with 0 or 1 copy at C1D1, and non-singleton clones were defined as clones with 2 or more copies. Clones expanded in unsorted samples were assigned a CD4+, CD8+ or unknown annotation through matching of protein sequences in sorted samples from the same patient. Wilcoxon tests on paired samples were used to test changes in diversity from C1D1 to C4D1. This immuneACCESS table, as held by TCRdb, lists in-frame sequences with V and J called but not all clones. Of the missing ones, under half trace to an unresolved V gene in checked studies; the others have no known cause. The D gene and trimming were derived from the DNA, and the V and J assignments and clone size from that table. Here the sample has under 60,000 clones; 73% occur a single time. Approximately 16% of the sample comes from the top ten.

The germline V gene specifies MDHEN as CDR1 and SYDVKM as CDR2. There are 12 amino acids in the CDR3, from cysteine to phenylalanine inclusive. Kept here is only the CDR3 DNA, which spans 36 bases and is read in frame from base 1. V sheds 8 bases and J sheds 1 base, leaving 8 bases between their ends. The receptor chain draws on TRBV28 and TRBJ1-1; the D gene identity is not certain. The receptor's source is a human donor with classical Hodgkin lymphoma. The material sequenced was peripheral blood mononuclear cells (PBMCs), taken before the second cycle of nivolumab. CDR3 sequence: CASGDSNTEAFF. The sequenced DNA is TGTGCCAGCGGGGATTCGAACACTGAAGCTTTCTTT.